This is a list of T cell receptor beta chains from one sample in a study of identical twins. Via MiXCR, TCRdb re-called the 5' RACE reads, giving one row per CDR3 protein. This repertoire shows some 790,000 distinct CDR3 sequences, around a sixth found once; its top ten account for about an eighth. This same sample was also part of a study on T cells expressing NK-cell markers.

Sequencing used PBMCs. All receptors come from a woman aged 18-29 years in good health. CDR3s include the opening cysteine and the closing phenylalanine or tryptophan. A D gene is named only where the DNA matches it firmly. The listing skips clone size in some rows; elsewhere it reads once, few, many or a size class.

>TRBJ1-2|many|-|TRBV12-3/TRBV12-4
TGTGCCAGCAGGGGAAAGGGACGGAGACCCTATGGCTACACCTTC
CASRGKGRRPYGYTF
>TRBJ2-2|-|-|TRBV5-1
TGCGCCAGCAGCTTATTGCCAGGGCCCACCGGGGAGCTGTTTTTT
CASSLLPGPTGELFF
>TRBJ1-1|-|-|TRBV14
TGTGCCAGCAGGGCCCGGGGGCCCACTGAAGCTTTCTTT
CASRARGPTEAFF
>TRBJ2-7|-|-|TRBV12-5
TGTGCTAGTGGCCGCGCCTCCCCCGGGGGTACTCATCTCTACGAGCAGTACTTC
CASGRASPGGTHLYEQYF
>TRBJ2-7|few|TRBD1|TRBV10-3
TGTGCCACTCTTCCCGGGACAGACTCCTACGAGCAGTACTTC
CATLPGTDSYEQYF
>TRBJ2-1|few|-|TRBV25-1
TGTGCCAGCAGTTTGCAGGGGCTGGACAATGAGCAGTTCTTC
CASSLQGLDNEQFF
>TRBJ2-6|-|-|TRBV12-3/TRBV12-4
TGTGCCAGCAGGAAGGGCCAGGCCCTAAGCTCTGGGGCCAACGTCCTGACTTTC
CASRKGQALSSGANVLTF
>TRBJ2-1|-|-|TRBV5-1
TGCGCCAGCAGCGCAGGACTGAACTCCTACAATGAGCAGTTCTTC
CASSAGLNSYNEQFF
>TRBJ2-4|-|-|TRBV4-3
TGCGCCAGCAGCCAAGAAGCCGAGACATCGGGCATTCAGTACTTC
CASSQEAETSGIQYF
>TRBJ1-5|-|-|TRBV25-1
TGTGCCAGCGCGACAGGCCTTAGCAATCAGCCCCAGCATTTT
CASATGLSNQPQHF
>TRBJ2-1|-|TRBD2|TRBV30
TGTGCCTGTCCCGGGACTAGCGTTTACAATGAGCAGTTCTTC
CACPGTSVYNEQFF
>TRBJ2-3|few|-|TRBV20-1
TGCAGTGCTAGAGATTCCCAGGGCCCCACAGATACGCAGTATTTT
CSARDSQGPTDTQYF
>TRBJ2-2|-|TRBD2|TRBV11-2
TGTGCCAGCAGCTTAAGAGCGGGGGGCGCGAACACCGGGGAGCTGTTTTTT
CASSLRAGGANTGELFF
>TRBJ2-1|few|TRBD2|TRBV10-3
TGTGCCATCAGTGATAGCGGGGGCTCCTACAATGAGCAGTTCTTC
CAISDSGGSYNEQFF
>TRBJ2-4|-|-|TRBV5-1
TGCGCCAGCAGCTTGGACCCCCTAGCCAAAAACATTCAGTACTTC
CASSLDPLAKNIQYF
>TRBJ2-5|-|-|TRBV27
TGTGCCAGCAGTTCCCCCAGCAGGGAAGAGACCCAGTACTTC
CASSSPSREETQYF
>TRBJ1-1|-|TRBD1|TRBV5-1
TGCGCCAGCAGCACACAGGGGGCGTCGAACACTGAAGCTTTCTTT
CASSTQGASNTEAFF
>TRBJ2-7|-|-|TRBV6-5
TGTGCCAGCAGTTACTCCCCGGGACAATTCTTCGAGCAGTACTTC
CASSYSPGQFFEQYF
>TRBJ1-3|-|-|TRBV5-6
TGTGCCAGCAGCTGGACAGCTTCTGGAAACACCATATATTTT
CASSWTASGNTIYF
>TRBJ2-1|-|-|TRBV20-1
TGCAGTGCTCGAATGTTGAACAATGAGCAGTTCTTC
CSARMLNNEQFF
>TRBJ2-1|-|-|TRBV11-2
TGTGCCAGCAGCATAAACTTCAAAGACCGCGGGTGGAGGTCCAATGAGCAGTTCTTC
CASSINFKDRGWRSNEQFF
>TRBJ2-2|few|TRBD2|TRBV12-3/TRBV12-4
TGTGCCAGCAGAAATCACCCTTGGCTAGCGGGAGTTTCTCGCACCGGGGAGCTGTTTTTT
CASRNHPWLAGVSRTGELFF
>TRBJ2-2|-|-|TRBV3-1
TGTGCCAGCAGGCTTATCGGGGAGCTGTTTTTT
CASRLIGELFF
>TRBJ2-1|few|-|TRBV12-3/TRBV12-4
TGTGCCAGCAGTTTAACTGCGTCCCCCTCCTACAATGAGCAGTTCTTC
CASSLTASPSYNEQFF
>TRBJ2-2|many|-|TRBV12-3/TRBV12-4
TGTGCCAGCAGCGGCGTTCAGGGGAGCACCGGGGAGCTGTTTTTT
CASSGVQGSTGELFF
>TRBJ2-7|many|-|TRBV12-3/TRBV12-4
TGTGCCAGCAGGGTCTCCTACGAGCAGTACTTC
CASRVSYEQYF
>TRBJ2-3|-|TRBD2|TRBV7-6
TGTGCCAGCAGCTTAAGGCGGGAGGGCCCCCCAGATACGCAGTATTTT
CASSLRREGPPDTQYF
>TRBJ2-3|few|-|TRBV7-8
TGTGCCAGCAGACTAGGGGAGCTCACAGATACGCAGTATTTT
CASRLGELTDTQYF
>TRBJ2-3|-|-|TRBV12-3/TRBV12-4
TGTGCCAGCAGAGGCAGGGTCATACACACAGATACGCAGTATTTT
CASRGRVIHTDTQYF
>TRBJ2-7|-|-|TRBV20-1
TGCAGTGCTAGTATCGGGGGTGACTCCTACGAGCAGTACTTC
CSASIGGDSYEQYF
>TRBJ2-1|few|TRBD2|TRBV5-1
TGCGCCAGCAGGGAAGTTGGGCGGGAGACCTACAATGAGCAGTTCTTC
CASREVGRETYNEQFF
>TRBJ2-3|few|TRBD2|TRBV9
TGTGCCAGCAGCCTTGGGACTAGCGGAAACACAGATACGCAGTATTTT
CASSLGTSGNTDTQYF
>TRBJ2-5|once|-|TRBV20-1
TGCAGTGCTTCGGACGCCTCACAAGAGACCCAGCACTTC
CSASDASQETQHF
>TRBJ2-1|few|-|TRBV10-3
TGTGCCATCAGTGTTTCCACACGGAGAAACAATGAGCAGTTCTTC
CAISVSTRRNNEQFF
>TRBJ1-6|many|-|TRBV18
TGTGCCAGCTCCCCCGAGCGGAATTCACCCCTCCACTTT
CASSPERNSPLHF
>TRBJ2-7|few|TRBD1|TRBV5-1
TGCGCCAGCAGCTTGGTACGCCGGGGGACAGGGGCCTACGAGCAGTACTTC
CASSLVRRGTGAYEQYF
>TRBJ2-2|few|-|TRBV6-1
TGTGCCAGCACTCCGTGGGCGCAGGCTAGAACCGGGGAGCTGTTTTTT
CASTPWAQARTGELFF
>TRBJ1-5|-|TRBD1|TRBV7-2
TGTGCCAGCAGTCCTACAGGGGGCTTGAGGCAGCCCCAGCATTTT
CASSPTGGLRQPQHF
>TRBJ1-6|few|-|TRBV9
TGTGCCAGCAGCGTAGGGGGGCAAGGGTTTGATTCACCCCTCCACTTT
CASSVGGQGFDSPLHF
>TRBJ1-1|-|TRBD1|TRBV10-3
TGTGCCATCAGTGAGTCTGGGCAGGGGGTTATTGAAGCTTTCTTT
CAISESGQGVIEAFF
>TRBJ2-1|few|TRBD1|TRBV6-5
TGTGCCAGCAGTTACCAGAGGACAGGGCCGGGCAATGAGCAGTTCTTC
CASSYQRTGPGNEQFF
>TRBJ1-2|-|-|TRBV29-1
TGCAGCGTTACAGCTGGGGAGGGCTATGGCTACACCTTC
CSVTAGEGYGYTF
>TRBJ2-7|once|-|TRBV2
TGTGCCAGCAGTACCTTGGGCAGCAGAGGATACGAGCAGTACTTC
CASSTLGSRGYEQYF